The 31 T cell receptor beta chains in this list originate from one sample, sequenced in a study of T cells in Graves' hyperthyroidism and ophthalmopathy. RNA transcripts provided the source from which TCR beta CDR3 regions were amplified. When the TCR CDR3 underwent first-round RT-PCR, the HTBI primer set was used. MiXCR, applied by TCRdb to the multiplex PCR reads, yields one record per CDR3 protein. The table has some 510,000 distinct CDR3 sequences, more than 20% seen once. The material sequenced was blood. Source of these receptors: a man between 18 and 29 years old with Graves' hyperthyroidism.

The chain has TRBV4-1 and TRBJ2-7; tentative D call: TRBD1 (5 bases). Germline CDR1 is MGHRA and CDR2 is YSYEKL. V was pared by 1 base and J by 0 bases, with 19 bases between. The CDR3 spans 18 residues. This CDR3 reads CASSQVVPPGSFSYEQYF. The CDR3 region has the DNA TGCGCCAGCAGCCAAGTCGTCCCGCCAGGGTCCTTCTCCTACGAGCAGTACTTC.

The CDR3 loop is CASSPRLANEQYF. CDR3 bases: TGTGCCAGCAGTCCCCGACTAGCGAACGAGCAGTACTTC. The rearrangement joins TRBV12-3 or TRBV12-4 to TRBJ2-7; TRBD2 aligns across 8 bases. V was clipped by 5 bases and J by 5 bases; unmatched bases: 5. The CDR3 is made up of 13 amino acids.

This clonotype came up a few times. The chain employs TRBV9 and TRBJ1-2; TRBD1 is a possible D gene (6 bases). CDR3 length: 15 amino acids. V lost 4 bases and J lost 3, with 16 bases in between. Germline lookup yields CDR1 SGDLS and CDR2 YYNGEE. The CDR3 spells CASSKGGVRDYGYTF. The CDR3 DNA reads TGTGCCAGCAGCAAAGGGGGGGTGCGGGACTATGGCTACACCTTC.

This clonotype was seen many times. The rearrangement links TRBV27 to TRBJ1-2; D is perhaps TRBD1 (5 bases). The germline V gene has CDR1 MNHEY and CDR2 SMNVEV (reference sequence). V lost 2 bases and J lost 4, with 11 bases in between. This CDR3 is built from 14 residues. CDR3 sequence (DNA): TGTGCCAGCAGTTTAAGGGACGGGCCCTATGGCTACACCTTC. The encoded protein is CASSLRDGPYGYTF.

To note about this clonotype: A much larger clone differs by one base, so this may be a read error. V is TRBV12-3 or TRBV12-4 and J is TRBJ1-6; D unresolved. The CDR3 contains 12 residues. In nucleotides, the CDR3 is TGTGCCAGCAGTCGCCTTACCACACCCCTCGACTTT. Translated: CASSRLTTPLDF.

This clonotype was counted ten times or more. For the CDR3, the DNA is TGTGCCAGCAGTTGGGACTTCCAAGAGACCCAGTACTTC. Its protein product is CASSWDFQETQYF. This chain connects TRBV6-2 or TRBV6-3 to TRBJ2-5; D possibly corresponds to TRBD2 (6 bases). CDR3 length equals 13 residues. Per germline, CDR1 MNHEY and CDR2 SVGEGT. Trimming cost V 4 bases and J 1 base, with 7 bases left between them.

This clonotype was counted ten times or more. The rearrangement links TRBV28 to TRBJ1-2; TRBD1 is a possible D gene (5 bases). CDR1 is MDHEN, CDR2 SYDVKM, per germline. Trimming removed 7 bases at V and 7 bases at J, with 19 bases between. The CDR3 sequence is 14 residues long. CDR3 DNA: TGTGCCAGCAAAGGGCAGGGCCCGAACCGTGGCTACACCTTC. This codes for CASKGQGPNRGYTF.

This sequence joins TRBV6-1 and TRBJ2-5; D may correspond to TRBD1 or TRBD2 (5 bases each). V was pared by 2 bases and J by 2 bases, with 12 bases between. CDR1 and CDR2 (germline): MNHNS, SASEGT. This CDR3 is 15 amino acids long. CDR3 coding DNA: TGTGCCAGCAGTGAACCGGGACCGACACAAGAGACCCAGTACTTC. This gives the protein CASSEPGPTQETQYF.

This clonotype was observed at least ten times. The chain couples TRBV24-1 to TRBJ1-2, with 7 bases aligning to TRBD1. The J segment lost 8 bases and the V segment lost 3 bases, leaving 11 bases of the junction unmatched. The CDR3 covers 15 residues. Germline-derived CDR1 and CDR2 are KGHDR and SFDVKD. The CDR3, as DNA: TGTGCCACCAGTGATCCTCACAGGGGAGCTTGGGGCTACACCTTC. Protein product: CATSDPHRGAWGYTF.

This clonotype was recorded many times. The V gene is TRBV7-6, the J gene TRBJ1-5; 7 nucleotides line up with TRBD1. V shed 1 base, J shed 3 bases, and the junction held 9 bases outside the gene matches. This CDR3 comprises 17 residues. The germline gives CDR1 SGHVS, CDR2 FNYEAQ. The CDR3 here is CASSLDRGRGNNQPQHF. The DNA for the CDR3 is TGTGCCAGCAGCTTAGACAGGGGAAGAGGAAACAATCAGCCCCAGCATTTT.

This clonotype was seen at least ten times. The chain carries TRBV20-1 and TRBJ2-7; 9 bases fit TRBD1. The length of the CDR3 is 15 residues. V shed 1 base, J shed 2 bases, and the junction held 6 bases outside the gene matches. CDR1 and CDR2 from the germline V gene are DFQATT and SNEGSKA (reference sequence). The CDR3 protein is CSARARDRVAYEQYF. Here the CDR3 DNA reads TGCAGTGCTAGAGCCCGGGACAGGGTCGCCTACGAGCAGTACTTC.

This clonotype was detected a few times. The rearrangement uses TRBV3-1 and TRBJ1-3; D is uncertain. The V end lost 5 bases, the J end lost 4 bases, and 15 bases lay between the germline ends. This CDR3 is 15 amino acids long. Germline V gene data show CDR1 as LGHDT and CDR2 as YNNKEL (reference sequence). The chain's CDR3 is CASSFRRRQGNTIYF. CDR3 coding DNA: TGTGCCAGCAGCTTTCGTCGACGGCAGGGAAACACCATATATTTT. The full variable domain, in which reference TRBV3-1 and TRBJ1-3 provide the parts outside the CDR3, is DTAVSQTPKYLVTQMGNDKSIKCEQNLGHDTMYWYKQDSKKFLKIMFSYNNKELIINETVPNRFSPKSPDKAHLNLHINSLELGDSAVYFCASSFRRRQGNTIYFGEGSWLTVV.

The J gene is TRBJ2-5, the V gene TRBV2; 8 bases match TRBD1. Germline values: CDR1 SNHLY, CDR2 FYNNEI. The CDR3 consists of 12 residues. J gave up 2 bases and V 9 bases, and 2 bases lay outside the gene matches. CDR3 nucleotides: TGTGCCAGTGGGACAGGTCAAGAGACCCAGTACTTC. Amino acids: CASGTGQETQYF.

The chain combines TRBV30 with TRBJ2-5; weak D call: TRBD1 (5 bases). Germline V CDR1 and CDR2: GTSNPN, SVGIG (reference sequence). This CDR3 contains 13 residues. V was pared by 8 bases and J by 5 bases, with 18 bases between. CDR3 bases: TGTGCCGGTGCCGTGGCAGGGTCGGAGACCCAGTACTTC. Amino acids: CAGAVAGSETQYF. Together with reference TRBV30 and TRBJ2-5, the CDR3 gives the full variable domain: SQTIHQWPATLVQPVGSPLSLECTVEGTSNPNLYWYRQAAGRGLQLLFYSVGIGQISSEVPQNLSASRPQDRQFILSSKKLLLSDSGFYLCAGAVAGSETQYFGPGTRLLVL.

Concerning this clonotype itself: The CDR3 ends on some other residue instead of the conserved phenylalanine or tryptophan, so this is likely a read error. The chain couples TRBV28 to TRBJ1-5; a weak D match, TRBD1 (5 bases). V lost 7 bases, J lost 9 bases, and 19 bases lay in between. CDR1 and CDR2 from the germline V gene are MDHEN and SYDVKM. The CDR3 is 14 amino acids. CDR3 nucleotide sequence: TGTGCCAGCATTCTCCTTGACAGTTCAGGGCCCCAGCATTTG. It encodes CASILLDSSGPQHL.

The table lists this clonotype with many counts. This sequence joins TRBV30 and TRBJ1-2, with D possibly TRBD1 on 5 matching bases. Germline loops: CDR1 GTSNPN, CDR2 SVGIG (reference sequence). The CDR3 runs to 12 residues. The V gene lost 7 bases and the J gene lost 2 bases, with 11 bases spanning the gap. The CDR3 sequence is CASFGTNYGYTF. Written as DNA, the CDR3 is TGTGCCTCCTTCGGGACGAACTATGGCTACACCTTC.

This clonotype was recorded many times. The chain uses TRBV28 and TRBJ2-2; D is uncertain. The CDR3 is 15 amino acids. Germline CDR1 MDHEN, CDR2 SYDVKM. The V gene lost 8 bases and the J gene lost 7 bases, with 20 bases spanning the gap. The CDR3 region has the DNA TGTGCCAGCGGAAGGCTAGGTCAATGGGGCGGGGAGCTGTTTTTT. Encoded protein: CASGRLGQWGGELFF.

This clonotype was picked up a small number of times. The rearrangement links TRBV7-2 to TRBJ1-1; the D gene is possibly TRBD1 (5 bases). CDR1 and CDR2 (germline): SGHTA, FQGNSA. Trimming shortened V by 0 bases and J by 1 base, and 9 bases separated the two germline ends. This CDR3 spans 15 amino acids. CDR3 sequence (DNA): TGTGCCAGCAGCTTAGCCGCAGGGCAGAACACTGAAGCTTTCTTT. It is translated as CASSLAAGQNTEAFF.

Many counts were recorded for this clonotype. The genes are TRBV11-2 and TRBJ2-7; 8 nucleotides match TRBD1. CDR3 size: 13 residues. CDR1 is SGHAT, CDR2 FQNNGV, per germline. V dropped 5 bases and J dropped 3; count of bases not matched to a gene: 3. CDR3 nucleotides: TGTGCCAGCAGCGTGGGACAGGACTACGAGCAGTACTTC. Translating gives CASSVGQDYEQYF.

This clonotype has at least ten counts. V usage is TRBV13 and J usage is TRBJ2-7; 7 bases map to TRBD2. This CDR3 has 15 amino acids. J was trimmed by 0 bases and V by 2 bases; bases with no gene match: 4. Looked up from germline, CDR1 is PRHDT and CDR2 is FYEKMQ (reference sequence). DNA for the CDR3: TGTGCCAGCAGCTTACGGCGGGGGACCTCCTACGAGCAGTACTTC. The encoded protein is CASSLRRGTSYEQYF.

The rearrangement links TRBV14 to TRBJ1-1; unclear D gene. CDR1 is SGHDN and CDR2 is FVKESK in the germline V gene. This CDR3 region has 12 residues. Between the trimmed V and J ends, which lost 1 base and 4 bases, there was a span of 4 bases. This chain's CDR3 is CASSQALTEAFF. The CDR3 coding sequence is TGTGCCAGCAGCCAAGCACTCACTGAAGCTTTCTTT.

This sequence joins TRBV19 and TRBJ2-7, with D perhaps TRBD1 (7 bases). This CDR3 has 14 amino acids. Germline values: CDR1 LNHDA, CDR2 SQIVND (reference sequence). V was clipped by 6 bases and J by 7 bases, with 19 bases between them. This CDR3 is CASSPLDRTMEQYF. CDR3 nucleotides: TGTGCCAGTAGCCCCCTGGACAGGACTATGGAGCAGTACTTC.

This clonotype was counted many times. The V call is TRBV7-8, the J call TRBJ1-3; unclear D gene. Germline loops: CDR1 SGHVS, CDR2 FQNEAQ. V dropped 5 bases and J dropped 4 bases, with 9 bases sitting between them. The CDR3 has 13 residues. CDR3 protein: CASSGGVGNTIYF. For the CDR3, the DNA is TGTGCCAGCAGCGGCGGGGTCGGAAACACCATATATTTT.

This clonotype was seen many times. The V gene is TRBV12-3 or TRBV12-4, the J gene TRBJ1-3; 7 bases agree with TRBD1. The CDR3 extends over 15 amino acids. The junction had 7 bases not matched to a gene; V was cut back by 5 bases and J by 3 bases. This CDR3 reads CASSPTGLVGNTIYF. The CDR3 nucleotides read TGTGCCAGCAGTCCGACAGGGTTAGTTGGAAACACCATATATTTT.

This clonotype was detected ten times or more. The chain uses TRBV11-2 and TRBJ1-1; D is possibly TRBD1 (5 bases). Trimming stripped 6 bases from V and 0 bases from J, with 11 bases between. Looked up from germline, CDR1 is SGHAT and CDR2 is FQNNGV. The CDR3 runs 14 residues. The CDR3 spells CASRTDSMNTEAFF. The CDR3, as DNA: TGTGCCAGCAGAACCGACAGTATGAACACTGAAGCTTTCTTT.

Many counts were recorded for this clonotype. The chain employs TRBV7-2 and TRBJ2-7; D is tentatively TRBD1 or TRBD2 (5 bases each). The germline CDR1 and CDR2 sequences are SGHTA and FQGNSA. This CDR3 has 14 residues. Trimming stripped 5 bases from V and 2 bases from J, with 13 bases between. The CDR3 is CASSPGTAAYEQYF. The DNA for the CDR3 is TGTGCCAGCAGCCCTGGGACGGCCGCCTACGAGCAGTACTTC.

Only one count was recorded for this clonotype. This sequence joins TRBV12-3 or TRBV12-4 and TRBJ1-2; 9 positions match TRBD1. V shed 6 bases and J 5 bases; nucleotides not matched to a gene: 13. This CDR3 contains 16 residues. Written as DNA, the CDR3 is TGTGCCAGCAGCAATAGGAATGACAGGGGGGGTTATGGCTACACCTTC. It encodes CASSNRNDRGGYGYTF.

This sequence joins TRBV7-2 and TRBJ2-2; D is unresolved. The CDR3 extends over 13 amino acids. Germline CDR1 and CDR2: SGHTA and FQGNSA. V dropped 2 bases and J dropped 8 bases, with 9 bases sitting between them. CDR3 in DNA: TGTGCCAGCAGCTTACCCTCCAGGGGGGAGCTGTTTTTT. The encoded protein is CASSLPSRGELFF.

This clonotype has ten or more counts. This rearrangement joins TRBV20-1 to TRBJ1-1, with TRBD1 as a possible D gene (6 bases). Germline values: CDR1 DFQATT, CDR2 SNEGSKA (reference sequence). The V end was cut by 6 bases, the J end by 5 bases, with 19 bases between. CDR3 length: 14 amino acids. The CDR3 sequence: CSAKRGGPGTEAFF. CDR3 DNA: TGCAGTGCCAAGCGGGGGGGGCCGGGAACTGAAGCTTTCTTT.

The table lists this clonotype with a few counts. One base away lies a much larger clone, so this may be a sequencing read error. The V call is TRBV12-3 or TRBV12-4, the J call TRBJ2-2; 12 bases map to TRBD2. CDR3 length equals 16 residues. This CDR3 reads CASRPSSGGAIGELCF. The CDR3 DNA sequence: TGTGCCAGCAGACCTTCTAGCGGGGGGGCAATCGGGGAGCTGTGTTTT.

This clonotype was seen only a few times. The chain employs TRBV27 and TRBJ2-7; D call uncertain. This CDR3 has 14 residues. Germline V CDR1 and CDR2: MNHEY, SMNVEV (reference sequence). V was shortened by 10 bases and J by 2 bases, with 18 bases between the two germline ends. The DNA of the CDR3 is TGTGCCACATCCTTGGGCGGTCCCGCCTACGAGCAGTACTTC. This codes for CATSLGGPAYEQYF.